Listed here are 31 T cell receptor beta chains from one sample, sequenced in a study of T cell repertoires in cytomegalovirus infection. These TCRs' antigens remain unknown. MiXCR, run by TCRdb on the reads, gives a single entry per CDR3 protein. This repertoire shows roughly 310,000 distinct CDR3 sequences, 25% to 30% found once; its top ten account for 20%. Sequenced material: cultured PBMCs, taken from culture after CMV antigen stimulation. These receptors were obtained from a human donor in good health (CMV status not recorded). Some clones in this sample may be carry-over from other donors' samples.

This chain links TRBV10-3 with TRBJ1-2, with 8 positions matching TRBD1. The germline V gene has CDR1 ENHRY and CDR2 SYGVKD. Trimming removed 2 bases from V and 6 bases from J; junction bases left unmatched: 8. This CDR3 region has 15 residues. The chain's CDR3 is CAISERQGTKNGYTF. In DNA, the CDR3 is TGTGCCATCAGTGAGCGACAGGGGACCAAGAATGGCTACACCTTC.

This clonotype occurred once. The chain couples TRBV19 to TRBJ1-3, with D tentatively TRBD1 (6 bases). This CDR3 has 16 amino acids. Per germline, CDR1 LNHDA and CDR2 SQIVND (reference sequence). V was pared by 5 bases and J by 0 bases, with 14 bases between. CDR3 sequence: CASSPKAGDSGNTIYF. CDR3 nucleotide sequence: TGTGCCAGTAGTCCCAAGGCAGGGGACTCTGGAAACACCATATATTTT.

The chain joins TRBV7-9 to TRBJ1-2; D uncertain. CDR3 size: 12 residues. Germline V CDR1 and CDR2: SEHNR, FQNEAQ (reference sequence). With 2 bases removed from V and 5 bases from J, the gap between germline ends came to 6 bases. The CDR3 nucleotides are TGTGCCAGCAGCTTATCCCCGTATGGCTACACCTTC. Translating gives CASSLSPYGYTF.

This clonotype was detected a few times. The gene calls are TRBV20-1 and TRBJ2-3; D possibly corresponds to TRBD2 (5 bases). The CDR3 totals 15 residues. CDR1 DFQATT and CDR2 SNEGSKA come from the germline V gene (reference sequence). The V gene lost 5 bases and the J gene lost 1 base, with 16 bases spanning the gap. CDR3 in DNA: TGCAGTGCTGTCACCGGAGGCGCGGGCACAGATACGCAGTATTTT. Its protein is CSAVTGGAGTDTQYF.

The J gene is TRBJ2-3, the V gene TRBV24-1; a weak D match, TRBD2 (6 bases). V was pared by 3 bases and J by 5 bases, with 23 bases between. Looked up from germline, CDR1 is KGHDR and CDR2 is SFDVKD. This CDR3 is 18 amino acids long. CDR3 DNA sequence: TGTGCCACCAGTGATGCCACCGGGGGTAACAAACCCAAAGATACGCAGTATTTT. This translates into CATSDATGGNKPKDTQYF.

This clonotype was detected ten times or more. This rearrangement joins TRBV7-2 to TRBJ2-1, with TRBD2 identical over 11 bases. Germline values: CDR1 SGHTA, CDR2 FQGNSA. The CDR3 has 19 residues. The V gene end was trimmed by 4 bases and the J gene end by 0 bases; junction bases not matched to a gene: 11. CDR3: CASSSPRLAGSHSYNEQFF. The CDR3 DNA follows: TGTGCCAGCAGCTCCCCGAGACTAGCGGGATCACACTCCTACAATGAGCAGTTCTTC.

This clonotype has just a few counts. The gene calls are TRBV19 and TRBJ2-7, with D possibly called TRBD1 or TRBD2 (5 bases each). V lost 4 bases and J lost 4, with 17 bases in between. The CDR3 length is 15 residues. Germline CDR1 LNHDA, CDR2 SQIVND (reference sequence). The CDR3 region is CASSNPDGGTYEQYF. The CDR3 DNA follows: TGTGCCAGTAGTAACCCCGACGGTGGGACGTACGAGCAGTACTTC.

This clonotype turned up a few times. The gene calls are TRBV6-5 and TRBJ1-1; D is possibly TRBD1 (5 bases). Germline V CDR1 and CDR2: MNHEY, SVGAGI. The V end was cut by 0 bases, the J end by 6 bases, with 8 bases between. CDR3 length: 13 amino acids. The CDR3 spells CASSYSGGSEAFF. The DNA for the CDR3 is TGTGCCAGCAGTTACTCGGGGGGATCTGAAGCTTTCTTT.

This clonotype turned up a few times. The chain has TRBV27 and TRBJ2-3; the D gene is possibly TRBD2 (6 bases). With 2 bases removed from V and 2 bases from J, the gap between germline ends came to 11 bases. CDR1 is MNHEY, CDR2 SMNVEV, per germline (reference sequence). The CDR3 totals 15 residues. In DNA, the CDR3 is TGTGCCAGCAGTTTAGGGGGGAGGCCCACAGATACGCAGTATTTT. Translated, it gives CASSLGGRPTDTQYF.

This clonotype showed up many times. The chain recombines TRBV7-2 with TRBJ2-5, with 9 positions matching TRBD2. V gave up 1 base and J gave up 3 bases; unmatched junction bases: 6. This CDR3 contains 16 residues. Germline assignment: CDR1 SGHTA and CDR2 FQGNSA. The CDR3 sequence is CASSLDRPSGKETQYF. CDR3 nucleotides: TGTGCCAGCAGCTTAGATCGGCCTAGCGGGAAAGAGACCCAGTACTTC.

The V call is TRBV20-1, the J call TRBJ2-5, with 7 bases aligning to TRBD1. This CDR3 spans 12 amino acids. Germline V gene sequence: CDR1 DFQATT, CDR2 SNEGSKA (reference sequence). The V gene end was trimmed by 6 bases and the J gene end by 1 base; junction bases not matched to a gene: 2. As DNA, the CDR3 is TGCAGTGCGACAGGGACCCAAGAGACCCAGTACTTC. It encodes CSATGTQETQYF.

This clonotype turned up a few times. This rearrangement joins TRBV7-2 to TRBJ1-4; D is perhaps TRBD1 (6 bases). Trimming pared 1 base from V and 4 bases from J, leaving 13 bases between. Germline V CDR1 and CDR2: SGHTA, FQGNSA. The length of the CDR3 is 16 residues. In nucleotides, the CDR3 is TGTGCCAGCAGCTTAGGGTTGGGGGGCCTTAATGAAAAACTGTTTTTT. Translating gives CASSLGLGGLNEKLFF. The complete variable domain, with remaining parts taken from reference TRBV7-2 and TRBJ1-4, reads GAGVSQSPSNKVTEKGKDVELRCDPISGHTALYWYRQSLGQGLEFLIYFQGNSAPDKSGLPSDRFSAERTGGSVSTLTIQRTQQEDSAVYLCASSLGLGGLNEKLFFGSGTQLSVL.

The chain has TRBV6-6 and TRBJ2-2, with 9 nucleotides matching TRBD2. Germline CDR1 and CDR2: MNHNY and SVGAGI (reference sequence). V was pared by 2 bases and J by 0 bases, with 4 bases of the junction left unmatched. This CDR3 comprises 17 residues. The CDR3 DNA reads TGTGCCAGCAGTTACCGACCTAGCGGGGCGAACACCGGGGAGCTGTTTTTT. Translation: CASSYRPSGANTGELFF.

In DNA form, the CDR3 reads TGTGCCAGCAGTTTAAAAGGGACAGGGGGACACGAGCAGTACTTC. Its protein is CASSLKGTGGHEQYF. The chain has TRBV12-3 or TRBV12-4 and TRBJ2-7; 11 bases agree with TRBD1. There are 15 residues in the CDR3. Trimming removed 2 bases from V and 5 bases from J; junction bases left unmatched: 5.

This sequence joins TRBV15 and TRBJ1-6; no clear D. Trimming removed 1 base from V and 4 bases from J, with 11 bases in between. The germline gives CDR1 LNHNV, CDR2 YYDKDF (reference sequence). The CDR3 is 16 residues long. Here the CDR3 DNA reads TGTGCCACCAGCAGAGGTCGAGGATCTTATAATTCACCCCTCCACTTT. This sequence encodes CATSRGRGSYNSPLHF.

This clonotype was seen only a few times. The V call is TRBV2, the J call TRBJ1-5; no clear D. V dropped 1 base and J dropped 6 bases, with 7 bases sitting between them. Germline V gives CDR1 SNHLY, CDR2 FYNNEI. This CDR3 is 13 amino acids long. For the CDR3, the DNA is TGTGCCAGCAGTGAAGGGATCAGTCAGCCCCAGCATTTT. Its translation: CASSEGISQPQHF.

This clonotype was picked up a small number of times. CDR3 loop: CASSSNPGASGNTIYF. CDR3 nucleotide sequence: TGTGCCAGTAGTTCTAATCCGGGTGCCTCTGGAAACACCATATATTTT. The chain couples TRBV19 to TRBJ1-3; no clear D gene. CDR3 length: 16 residues. Germline lookup yields CDR1 LNHDA and CDR2 SQIVND (reference sequence). The V and J ends lost 5 bases and 0 bases respectively, with 14 bases between them.

This clonotype was seen a few times. The chain has TRBV28 and TRBJ2-6; 10 bases match TRBD1. Per germline, CDR1 MDHEN and CDR2 SYDVKM. J gave up 0 bases and V 6 bases, and 8 bases lay outside the gene matches. The CDR3 is 18 amino acids. This chain's CDR3 is CASRRTGGADSGANVLTF. DNA for the CDR3: TGTGCCAGCAGAAGGACAGGGGGTGCAGACTCTGGGGCCAACGTCCTGACTTTC.

There are a few counts of this clonotype. The chain recombines TRBV11-2 with TRBJ2-5; D gene ambiguous. Trimming left V 3 bases short and J 5 bases short, with 16 bases between. Germline CDR1 reads SGHAT; CDR2 reads FQNNGV. The CDR3 contains 15 residues. This CDR3 reads CASSFSSGSLETQYF. The CDR3 region has the DNA TGTGCCAGCAGCTTTTCCTCTGGGTCCCTGGAGACCCAGTACTTC.

This chain links TRBV19 with TRBJ1-5, with D possibly being TRBD1 (5 bases). The CDR3 extends over 15 amino acids. The V end lost 5 bases, the J end lost 0 bases, and 11 bases lay between the germline ends. CDR1 is LNHDA, CDR2 SQIVND, per germline (reference sequence). For the CDR3, the DNA is TGTGCCAGTAGTGGGGGAGGGTATAGCAATCAGCCCCAGCATTTT. Protein sequence: CASSGGGYSNQPQHF. The full variable domain, its missing parts supplied by reference TRBV19 and TRBJ1-5, is DGGITQSPKYLFRKEGQNVTLSCEQNLNHDAMYWYRQDPGQGLRLIYYSQIVNDFQKGDIAEGYSVSREKKESFPLTVTSAQKNPTAFYLCASSGGGYSNQPQHFGDGTRLSIL.

V is TRBV7-9 and J is TRBJ2-1; 8 bases are shared with TRBD2. CDR1 is SEHNR, CDR2 FQNEAQ, per germline (reference sequence). The CDR3 has 16 residues. V was clipped by 5 bases and J by 0 bases; unmatched bases: 6. The CDR3 sequence is CASSLRLASSYNEQFF. The CDR3 bases are TGTGCCAGCAGCCTCCGACTAGCGAGCTCCTACAATGAGCAGTTCTTC.

The chain uses TRBV10-3 and TRBJ1-4, with D possibly being TRBD1 (6 bases). The CDR3 has 14 residues. V lost 0 bases and J 8 bases, leaving 10 bases between the germline ends. Germline V gene lookup returns CDR1 ENHRY and CDR2 SYGVKD. The DNA of the CDR3 is TGTGCCATCAGTGAGTCACAGGGAGAGGAAAAACTGTTTTTT. Protein: CAISESQGEEKLFF.

This clonotype was picked up a small number of times. The chain couples TRBV10-3 to TRBJ2-6; D not certain. This CDR3 contains 14 residues. Looked up from germline, CDR1 is ENHRY and CDR2 is SYGVKD. The V end was cut by 6 bases, the J end by 2 bases, with 8 bases between. The CDR3 here is CAIRESTGANVLTF. CDR3 coding DNA: TGTGCCATCAGGGAATCAACTGGGGCCAACGTCCTGACTTTC.

This clonotype was detected ten times or more. V gene TRBV12-5 combines with J gene TRBJ1-1; D not certain. The V and J ends lost 2 bases and 6 bases respectively, with 13 bases between them. Germline values: CDR1 LGHNT, CDR2 FRNRAP. The CDR3 extends over 14 amino acids. Here the CDR3 DNA reads TGTGCTAGTGGTTTGATTGGCGGGTTCGCTGAAGCTTTCTTT. Translated, it gives CASGLIGGFAEAFF.

This clonotype came up a few times. CDR3 sequence reads: CASRTGTDTQYF. Written as DNA, the CDR3 is TGTGCCAGCCGGACTGGAACAGATACGCAGTATTTT. The chain has TRBV2 and TRBJ2-3, with D possibly matching TRBD2 (5 bases). Looked up from germline, CDR1 is SNHLY and CDR2 is FYNNEI. V was pared by 8 bases and J by 3 bases, with 9 bases between. The CDR3 has 12 residues.

The chain is built from TRBV13 and TRBJ1-4; 9 nucleotides match TRBD1. The CDR3 spans 16 residues. The germline V gene encodes CDR1 PRHDT and CDR2 FYEKMQ (reference sequence). V was clipped by 3 bases and J by 8 bases; unmatched bases: 10. The CDR3 region is CASSFGLTGGEEKLFF. DNA for the CDR3: TGTGCCAGCAGCTTCGGGCTGACAGGGGGTGAAGAAAAACTGTTTTTT.

The J gene is TRBJ2-1, the V gene TRBV25-1, with D hard to call. The CDR3 sequence is 14 residues long. Germline CDR1 reads MGHDK; CDR2 reads SYGVNS. Trimming stripped 3 bases from V and 4 bases from J, with 10 bases between. DNA for the CDR3: TGTGCCAGCAGTGATAAAGTAGAATACAATGAGCAGTTCTTC. Translating it yields CASSDKVEYNEQFF.

The gene calls are TRBV10-2 and TRBJ1-1; a weak D match, TRBD1 (5 bases). From germline, CDR1 is WSHSY and CDR2 SAAADI. This CDR3 region has 14 residues. V was pared by 7 bases and J by 1 base, with 13 bases between. The CDR3 loop reads CASTAAGGNTEAFF. CDR3 DNA: TGCGCCAGCACCGCCGCTGGGGGGAACACTGAAGCTTTCTTT.

The genes are TRBV11-2 and TRBJ2-7; D uncertain. V dropped 4 bases and J dropped 3 bases, with 13 bases sitting between them. The CDR3 runs 14 residues. CDR1 and CDR2 (germline): SGHAT, FQNNGV. In nucleotides, the CDR3 is TGTGCCAGCAGCTCCCTTAGAGACCTCTACGAGCAGTACTTC. Translating it yields CASSSLRDLYEQYF.

This chain joins TRBV3-1 and TRBJ1-5; 8 nucleotides match TRBD1. After removal of 5 bases from V and 3 bases from J, the junction contained 6 bases not matched to a gene. This CDR3 is 15 amino acids long. The germline V gene has CDR1 LGHDT and CDR2 YNNKEL (reference sequence). The CDR3 protein is CASSTGTGPNQPQHF. The CDR3 DNA follows: TGTGCCAGCAGCACAGGGACAGGCCCCAATCAGCCCCAGCATTTT.

The chain has TRBV28 and TRBJ1-3; a possible D gene is TRBD1 (5 bases). CDR1 is MDHEN, CDR2 SYDVKM, per germline. With 5 bases removed from V and 0 bases from J, the gap between germline ends came to 14 bases. This CDR3 spans 16 amino acids. The CDR3 coding sequence is TGTGCCAGCAGTCTGGGGGGGGAAATCTCTGGAAACACCATATATTTT. This encodes CASSLGGEISGNTIYF.